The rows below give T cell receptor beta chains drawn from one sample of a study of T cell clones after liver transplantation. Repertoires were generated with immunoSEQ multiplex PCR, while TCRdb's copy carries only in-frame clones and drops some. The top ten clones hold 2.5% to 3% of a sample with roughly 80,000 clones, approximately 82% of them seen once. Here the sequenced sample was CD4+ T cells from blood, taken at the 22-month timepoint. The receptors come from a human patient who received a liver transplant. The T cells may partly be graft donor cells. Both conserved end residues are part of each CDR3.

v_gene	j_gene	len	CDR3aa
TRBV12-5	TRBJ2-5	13	CASGSGVQETQYF
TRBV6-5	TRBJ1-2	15	CASSYMGQENYGYTF
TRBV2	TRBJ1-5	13	CASSIGTDQPQHF
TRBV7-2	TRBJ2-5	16	CASSFVAGGAQETQYF
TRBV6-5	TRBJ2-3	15	CASSSVAGGIDTQYF
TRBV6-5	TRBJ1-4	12	CASRRGNEKLFF
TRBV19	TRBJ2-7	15	CASRLAPGVFHEQYF
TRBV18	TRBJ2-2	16	CASSPQTDSNTGELFF
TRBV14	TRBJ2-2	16	CASSQHNSVPTGELFF
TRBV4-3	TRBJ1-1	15	CASSQDRIIYTEAFF
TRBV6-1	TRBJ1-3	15	CASSAGFGDGNTIYF
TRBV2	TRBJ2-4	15	CASSPQAGDPNIQYF
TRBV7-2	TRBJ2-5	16	CASSLGVGGRQETQYF
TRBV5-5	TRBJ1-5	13	CASSTDSNQPQHF
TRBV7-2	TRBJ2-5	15	CASTHSGSREETQYF
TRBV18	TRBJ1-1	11	CASSGNTEAFF
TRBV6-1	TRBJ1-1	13	CASRGTGNTEAFF
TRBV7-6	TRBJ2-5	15	CASSLLAWGEETQYF
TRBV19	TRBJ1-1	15	CASSIPTGGGTEAFF
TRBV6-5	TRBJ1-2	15	CASSYLGGGEGGYTF
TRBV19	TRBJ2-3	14	CASTRGESTDTQYF
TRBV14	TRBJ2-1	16	CASRPPGQGARNEQFF
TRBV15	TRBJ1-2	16	CATSREWGAIPYGYTF
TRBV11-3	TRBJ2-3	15	CASSLDPRYTDTQYF
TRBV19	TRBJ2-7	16	CASSIAGGRIAYEQYF
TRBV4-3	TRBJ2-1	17	CASSQSTGISSYNEQFF
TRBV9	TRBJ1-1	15	CASSVMTGVNTEAFF
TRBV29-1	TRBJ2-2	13	CSVEGGNTGELFF
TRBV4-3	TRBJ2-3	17	CASSRGTSGGFTDTQYF
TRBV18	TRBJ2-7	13	CASSPLRSHEQYF
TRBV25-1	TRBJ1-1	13	CASSARGSTEAFF
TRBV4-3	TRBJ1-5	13	CASSQGGNQPQHF
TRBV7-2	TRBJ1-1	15	CASSPTGTGGREAFF
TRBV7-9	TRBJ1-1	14	CASKDRVAYTEAFF
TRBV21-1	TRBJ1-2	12	CASNRDFYGYTF
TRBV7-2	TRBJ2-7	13	CASSSLGRYEQYF
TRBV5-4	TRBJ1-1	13	CASSWTGGTEAFF
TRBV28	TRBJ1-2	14	CASTLGDRGYGYTF
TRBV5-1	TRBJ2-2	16	CASSLVASGGTGELFF
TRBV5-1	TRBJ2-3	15	CASSFDASSTDTQYF
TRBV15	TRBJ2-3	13	CATSRQGADTQYF
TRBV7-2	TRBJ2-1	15	CASQVGSGSYNEQFF
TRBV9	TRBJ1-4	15	CASSLMGLRGEKLFF
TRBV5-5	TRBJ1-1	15	CASSPRVGGVTEAFF
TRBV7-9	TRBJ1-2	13	CASSEDGPLSYTF
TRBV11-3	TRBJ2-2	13	CASSLGGPGELFF
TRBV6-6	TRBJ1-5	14	CATSKGAGNQPQHF
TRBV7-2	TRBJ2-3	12	CASSQVTDTQYF
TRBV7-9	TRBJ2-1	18	CASSLPPRLAGVKNEQFF
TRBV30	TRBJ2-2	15	CAWSPGTRSSGELFF
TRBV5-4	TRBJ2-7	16	CASSRDVGGWMYEQYF